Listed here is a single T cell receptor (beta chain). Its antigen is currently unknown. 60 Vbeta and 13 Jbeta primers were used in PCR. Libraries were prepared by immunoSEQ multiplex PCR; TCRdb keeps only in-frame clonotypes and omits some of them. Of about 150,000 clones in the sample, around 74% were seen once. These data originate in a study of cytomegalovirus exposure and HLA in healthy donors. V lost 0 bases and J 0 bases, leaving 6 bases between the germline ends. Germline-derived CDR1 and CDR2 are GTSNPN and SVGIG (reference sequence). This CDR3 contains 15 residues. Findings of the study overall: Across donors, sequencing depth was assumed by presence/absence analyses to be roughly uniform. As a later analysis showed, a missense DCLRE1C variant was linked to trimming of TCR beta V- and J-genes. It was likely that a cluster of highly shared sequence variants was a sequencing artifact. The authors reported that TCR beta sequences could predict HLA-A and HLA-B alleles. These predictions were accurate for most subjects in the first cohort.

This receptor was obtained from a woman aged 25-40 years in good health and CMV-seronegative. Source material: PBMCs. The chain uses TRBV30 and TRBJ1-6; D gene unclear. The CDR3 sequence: CAWSVTSSYNSPLHF. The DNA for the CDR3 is TGTGCCTGGAGTGTCACAAGCTCCTATAATTCACCCCTCCACTTT. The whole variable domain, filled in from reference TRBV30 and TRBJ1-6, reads SQTIHQWPATLVQPVGSPLSLECTVEGTSNPNLYWYRQAAGRGLQLLFYSVGIGQISSEVPQNLSASRPQDRQFILSSKKLLLSDSGFYLCAWSVTSSYNSPLHFGNGTRLTVT.